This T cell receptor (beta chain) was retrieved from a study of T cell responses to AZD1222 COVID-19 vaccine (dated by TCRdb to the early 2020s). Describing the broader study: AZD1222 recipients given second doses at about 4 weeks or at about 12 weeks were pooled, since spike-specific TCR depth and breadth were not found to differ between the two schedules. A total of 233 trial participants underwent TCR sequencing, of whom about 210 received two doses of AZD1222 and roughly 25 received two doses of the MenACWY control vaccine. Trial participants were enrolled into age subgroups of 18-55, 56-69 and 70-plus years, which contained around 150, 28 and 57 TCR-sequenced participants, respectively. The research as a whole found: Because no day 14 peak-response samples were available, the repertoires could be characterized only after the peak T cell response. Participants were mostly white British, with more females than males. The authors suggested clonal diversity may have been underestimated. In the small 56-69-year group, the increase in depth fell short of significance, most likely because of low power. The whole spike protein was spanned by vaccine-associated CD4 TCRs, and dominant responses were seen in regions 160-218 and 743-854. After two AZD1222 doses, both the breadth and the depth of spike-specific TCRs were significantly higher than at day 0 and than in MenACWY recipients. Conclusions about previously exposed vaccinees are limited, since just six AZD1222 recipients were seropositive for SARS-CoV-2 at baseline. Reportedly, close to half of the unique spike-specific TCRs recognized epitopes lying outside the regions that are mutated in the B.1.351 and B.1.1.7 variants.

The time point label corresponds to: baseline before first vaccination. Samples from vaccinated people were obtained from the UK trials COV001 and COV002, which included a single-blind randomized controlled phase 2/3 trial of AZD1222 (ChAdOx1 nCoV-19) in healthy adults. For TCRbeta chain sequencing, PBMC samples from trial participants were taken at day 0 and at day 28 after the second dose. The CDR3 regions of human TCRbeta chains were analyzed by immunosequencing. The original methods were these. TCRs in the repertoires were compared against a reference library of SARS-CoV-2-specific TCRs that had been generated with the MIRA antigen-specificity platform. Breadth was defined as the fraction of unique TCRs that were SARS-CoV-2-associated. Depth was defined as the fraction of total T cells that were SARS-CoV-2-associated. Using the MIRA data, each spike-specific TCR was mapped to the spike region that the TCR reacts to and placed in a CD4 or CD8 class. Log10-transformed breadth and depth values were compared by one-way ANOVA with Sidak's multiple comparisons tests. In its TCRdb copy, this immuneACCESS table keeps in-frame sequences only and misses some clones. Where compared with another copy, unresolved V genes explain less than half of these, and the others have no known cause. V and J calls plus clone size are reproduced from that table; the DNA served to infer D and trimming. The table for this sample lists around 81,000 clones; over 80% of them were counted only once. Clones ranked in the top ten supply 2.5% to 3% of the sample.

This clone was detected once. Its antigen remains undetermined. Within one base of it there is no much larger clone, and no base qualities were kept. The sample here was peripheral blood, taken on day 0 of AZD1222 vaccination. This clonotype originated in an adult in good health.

In nucleotide form, the sequence is TGTGCCACCAGTGATCCCGCTAAGGGTTTGAACACTGAAGCTTTCTTT. The translation is CATSDPAKGLNTEAFF. The sequence is built from TRBV24-1 and TRBJ1-1; the D gene is not confidently resolved. Cut back by 3 bases and 0 bases, the V and J ends lie 13 bases apart. The CDR3 covers 16 residues, taking in both the cysteine and the phenylalanine. Of all the DNA, just the CDR3 is kept, 48 bases in frame from base 1. CDR1 and CDR2, per the germline V gene, are KGHDR and SFDVKD.